This T cell receptor beta chain was identified during a study of CXCR3-negative and CXCR3-positive naive CD8 T cells. Study results and limitations: Unlike memory cells, which differed, naive CXCR3-negative and CXCR3-positive cells had similar TRBV-TRBJ usage. Hydrophobicity of TRB CDR3s was greater in CXCR3-positive naive cells than in CXCR3-negative naive cells. Cryopreservation partially decreased CXCR3 expression, and most assays used fresh PBMCs.

Sorts performed in triplicate captured 320,000 or so cells each from every CD8+ T cell subset. The naive CD8+ gate required CD45RO-CCR7+CD27+CD95- phenotype. The TRB libraries of cDNA were built by UMI-labeled 5' RACE. TCRdb reanalyzed the 5' RACE reads and collapses them to one entry per CDR3 protein, without DNA. This table lists 90,000 to 150,000 distinct CDR3 sequences. With respect to this clonotype: Its antigen is not known.

Germline values: CDR1 MGHRA, CDR2 YSYEKL. CDR3 size: 16 residues. This clonotype was obtained from a human donor in good health. Some clones in this sample may be carry-over from other donors' samples. The specimen sequenced was naive CXCR3+ CD8+ T cells from blood. As for subset: CD45RO-CCR7+CD27+CD95- naive CD8+ T cells expressing CXCR3 (TNR3+). The J gene is TRBJ1-1, the V gene TRBV4-1. This CDR3 reads CASSQDQFTVNTEAFF.